These 14 T cell receptor beta chains were sequenced from one sample in a study of CD8+CD57+ T cells in acquired aplastic anemia. The study profiled TCR beta VDJ and CDR3 using genomic DNA as template. MiXCR was run by TCRdb on the reads, yielding one entry per CDR3 protein. The sample carries about 180,000 distinct CDR3 sequences, around 48% recorded once. Flow cytometry had shown expanded CD8+CD57+ cells in the patients chosen for sequencing. The sequencing input was sorted CD4+, CD8+, or CD8+CD57+ T cells (not recorded which) from PBMCs. Receptor source: a human donor with aplastic anemia.

The chain joins TRBV25-1 to TRBJ2-7; D possibly corresponds to TRBD1 (7 bases). This CDR3 spans 18 amino acids. Germline V gene data show CDR1 as MGHDK and CDR2 as SYGVNS. V lost 5 bases, J lost 0 bases, and 23 bases lay in between. The CDR3 DNA reads TGTGCCAGCAGTCCCAGGTCCGGGGGACAGCGAAGCTCCTACGAGCAGTACTTC. Residues: CASSPRSGGQRSSYEQYF.

The sample holds a few counts of this clonotype. The V call is TRBV7-9, the J call TRBJ2-1; no clear D gene. The length of the CDR3 is 11 residues. Trimming left V 1 base short and J 9 bases short, with 4 bases between. CDR1 and CDR2 from the germline V gene are SEHNR and FQNEAQ (reference sequence). CDR3 in amino acids: CASSLVGEQFF. The CDR3 DNA reads TGTGCCAGCAGCTTAGTCGGTGAGCAGTTCTTC. Variable domain in full (rest from reference TRBV7-9 and TRBJ2-1): DTGVSQNPRHKITKRGQNVTFRCDPISEHNRLYWYRQTLGQGPEFLTYFQNEAQLEKSRLLSDRFSAERPKGSFSTLEIQRTEQGDSAMYLCASSLVGEQFFGPGTRLTVL.

This clonotype was counted at least ten times. The CDR3 coding sequence is TGCAGTGCTAGAGATCACAAGGGGTTGGGCACTGAAGCTTTCTTT. This translates into CSARDHKGLGTEAFF. The J gene is TRBJ1-1, the V gene TRBV20-1; a possible D gene is TRBD1 (5 bases). This CDR3 contains 15 residues. The germline V gene has CDR1 DFQATT and CDR2 SNEGSKA (reference sequence). V was cut by 0 bases and J by 4 bases, with 15 bases left in between.

The V and J genes are TRBV6-1 and TRBJ1-1, with 11 positions matching TRBD1. After removal of 6 bases from V and 6 bases from J, the junction contained 6 bases not matched to a gene. Germline CDR1 is MNHNS and CDR2 is SASEGT. The length of the CDR3 is 14 residues. In nucleotides, the CDR3 is TGTGCCAGCAGCCCGGGACAGGGGGGGGCTGAAGCTTTCTTT. Protein sequence: CASSPGQGGAEAFF.

This chain links TRBV6-5 with TRBJ2-7; weak D call: TRBD1 (5 bases). Trimming took 2 bases from V and 1 from J, leaving 12 bases between them. Germline CDR1 is MNHEY and CDR2 is SVGAGI. The CDR3 has 15 amino acids. CDR3 DNA: TGTGCCAGCAGTTACGCCGCAGGGCGATCCTACGAGCAGTACTTC. This gives the protein CASSYAAGRSYEQYF.

This clonotype was seen many times. This chain joins TRBV20-1 and TRBJ2-1, with 9 bases matching TRBD2. With 1 base clipped from V and 0 bases from J, the junction kept 1 base outside the gene matches. Germline V CDR1 and CDR2: DFQATT, SNEGSKA (reference sequence). The CDR3 sequence is 15 residues long. The CDR3 sequence: CSARATSGSYNEQFF. For the CDR3, the DNA is TGCAGTGCTAGAGCGACTAGCGGCTCCTACAATGAGCAGTTCTTC.

This clonotype was seen a handful of times. The chain recombines TRBV19 with TRBJ1-6; 10 bases map to TRBD1. Germline CDR1 reads LNHDA; CDR2 reads SQIVND (reference sequence). The length of the CDR3 is 14 residues. Trimming cost V 6 bases and J 11 bases; bases outside gene matches: 7. CDR3 bases: TGTGCCAGTAGCCTCGGGACAGGGGATCCACCCCTCCACTTT. Translated: CASSLGTGDPPLHF.

This clonotype was found many times. V gene TRBV7-2 combines with J gene TRBJ1-6; D uncertain. The V gene lost 3 bases and the J gene lost 6 bases, with 12 bases spanning the gap. CDR1 is SGHTA, CDR2 FQGNSA, per germline. This CDR3 contains 15 residues. The CDR3 nucleotides are TGTGCCAGCAGCTTGCAACAGTTCCTTAATTCACCCCTCCACTTT. Translating gives CASSLQQFLNSPLHF.

About this clonotype: This may come from a read error, since a much larger clone is one base off. The chain links TRBV4-1 to TRBJ2-2, with D possibly being TRBD2 (6 bases). CDR1 and CDR2 from the germline V gene are MGHRA and YSYEKL. V was cut by 4 bases and J by 1 base, with 13 bases left in between. CDR3 length equals 16 residues. This CDR3 reads CASSPLAKLNTGELFF. CDR3 bases: TGCGCCAGCAGCCCGCTAGCGAAATTGAACACCGGGGAGCTGTTTTTT.

V gene TRBV29-1 combines with J gene TRBJ2-3; 12 positions agree with TRBD2. The CDR3 extends over 16 amino acids. Germline assignment: CDR1 SQVTM and CDR2 ANQGSEA. Trimming removed 4 bases from V and 6 bases from J; junction bases left unmatched: 11. CDR3 region: CSVGPGTSGWPDTQYF. CDR3 nucleotide sequence: TGCAGCGTTGGTCCCGGGACTAGCGGGTGGCCGGATACGCAGTATTTT.

This clonotype has at least ten counts. The rearrangement links TRBV7-2 to TRBJ2-1, with 13 bases lining up with TRBD2. This CDR3 comprises 16 residues. V shed 4 bases and J 10 bases; nucleotides not matched to a gene: 10. Looked up from germline, CDR1 is SGHTA and CDR2 is FQGNSA. The CDR3 coding sequence is TGTGCCAGCAGCTCAGGACTAGCGGGAGATTTAGGGGAGCAGTTCTTC. It encodes CASSSGLAGDLGEQFF.

This clonotype was observed a handful of times. This rearrangement joins TRBV28 to TRBJ2-7; D possibly corresponds to TRBD1 (6 bases). Trimming cost V 11 bases and J 0 bases, with 14 bases left between them. This CDR3 region has 13 residues. Germline V gene lookup returns CDR1 MDHEN and CDR2 SYDVKM. In DNA, the CDR3 is TGTGCCGCCGGACAGACCCCCTCCTACGAGCAGTACTTC. Protein: CAAGQTPSYEQYF.

The genes are TRBV10-3 and TRBJ2-3; unclear D gene. Germline V lookup: CDR1 ENHRY, CDR2 SYGVKD. CDR3 length: 16 amino acids. Trimming pared 1 base from V and 1 base from J, leaving 12 bases between. The CDR3 coding sequence is TGTGCCATCAGTGAGTACCTGTCTCAAGGCACAGATACGCAGTATTTT. Translation gives CAISEYLSQGTDTQYF.

This clonotype was recorded only once. The V gene is TRBV7-9, the J gene TRBJ2-5, with D perhaps matching TRBD1 (5 bases). Germline CDR1 reads SEHNR; CDR2 reads FQNEAQ (reference sequence). V was shortened by 10 bases and J by 5 bases, with 14 bases between the two germline ends. The CDR3 runs to 12 residues. The CDR3 region has the DNA TGTGCCACCAGAAGACAGATGGAGACCCAGTACTTC. Its protein is CATRRQMETQYF. The whole variable domain, filled in from reference TRBV7-9 and TRBJ2-5, reads DTGVSQNPRHKITKRGQNVTFRCDPISEHNRLYWYRQTLGQGPEFLTYFQNEAQLEKSRLLSDRFSAERPKGSFSTLEIQRTEQGDSAMYLCATRRQMETQYFGPGTRLLVL.